This T cell receptor (beta chain) was identified in a study of shared clonotypes between healthy human individuals. CD45RO negativity and positive selection for CCR7 defined naive CD8 cells, a population that excluded terminally differentiated effector memory CD45RA+ cells. The assay ran at deep level. Sequencing used immunoSEQ multiplex PCR; TCRdb keeps in-frame clones, though not all of them. This table holds 450,000 to 700,000 clones, around 95% found once. The sequenced sample consisted of naive CD8+ T cells sorted from blood. The sequence came from a woman in her 30s in good health.

The CDR3 region is CAIGGLAGGPLNEQFF. The CDR3 nucleotides read TGTGCCATCGGGGGACTAGCGGGAGGGCCTCTAAATGAGCAGTTCTTC. V and J are TRBV10-3 and TRBJ2-1, with TRBD2 matching 16 bases. Germline V gives CDR1 ENHRY, CDR2 SYGVKD. The length of the CDR3 is 16 residues. Losses at the gene ends were 8 bases for V and 7 bases for J; bases not matched to a gene: 8.